Included here is one T cell receptor (beta chain) sequence, with context. What it recognizes is unknown. The data originate from a study of shared clonotypes between healthy human individuals. Across the study: Serving as donors were a couple of women and three men, whose ages spanned 18 to 49. Study-level results: At large depth, rarefaction still showed sorted-subset sequencing to be incomplete.

CD4+ cell separation produced CD45RA+ naive and CD45RA-negative memory subsets. This CDR3 comprises 15 residues. In germline, CDR1 is ENHRY, CDR2 SYGVKD. The junction had 3 bases not matched to a gene; V was cut back by 3 bases and J by 0 bases. Measured with immunoSEQ multiplex PCR; TCRdb has only the in-frame clones, and not every one. The sample comprises more than 400,000 clones, 90% to 96% of which are singletons, and 0.05% to 0.07% rests with the top ten. The V call is TRBV10-3, the J call TRBJ1-1; 8 positions match TRBD1. This TCR was sampled from a young woman in good health. The sample consisted of naive CD4+ T cells sorted from blood. Subset defined: CD45RA+ positively selected. CDR3 loop: CAISDLDRVNTEAFF. The DNA for the CDR3 is TGTGCCATCAGTGACTTGGACAGGGTGAACACTGAAGCTTTCTTT.